This is a list of T cell receptor beta chains from one sample in a study of identical twins. TCRdb called the 5' RACE reads again in MiXCR, with one record for every CDR3 protein. This sample carries around 300,000 distinct CDR3 sequences, approximately 8.5% of them seen once, and the ten largest clones take approximately 2.1%. These data were also filed under a second study, of yellow fever vaccine responses in identical twins.

Source material: memory (CD45RO+) T cells sorted from blood. Source of these receptors: a woman under 30 in good health. Both conserved end residues are part of each CDR3. The D gene is left open where the match is weak. Clone sizes are given selectively: once, few, many, or a class where the clone is expanded.

D gene: NA; J gene: TRBJ2-1; V gene: TRBV5-4; CDR3 length: 15; clone size: NA; CDR3 protein: CASSPTSQTYNEQFF; CDR3 DNA: TGTGCCAGCAGTCCTACGTCTCAGACCTACAATGAGCAGTTCTTC
D gene: NA; J gene: TRBJ2-5; V gene: TRBV6-1; CDR3 length: 14; clone size: NA; CDR3 protein: CASSGKGAGETQYF; CDR3 DNA: TGTGCCAGCAGTGGCAAAGGGGCGGGGGAGACCCAGTACTTC
D gene: NA; J gene: TRBJ2-3; V gene: TRBV20-1; CDR3 length: 15; clone size: few; CDR3 protein: CSARGGGASTDTQYF; CDR3 DNA: TGCAGTGCTAGAGGAGGGGGAGCTAGCACAGATACGCAGTATTTT
D gene: TRBD1; J gene: TRBJ1-3; V gene: TRBV11-2; CDR3 length: 13; clone size: NA; CDR3 protein: CASSLDRQGTIYF; CDR3 DNA: TGTGCCAGCAGCTTAGATAGACAGGGGACCATATATTTT
D gene: TRBD2; J gene: TRBJ2-3; V gene: TRBV20-1; CDR3 length: 18; clone size: many; CDR3 protein: CSARDRRLAGVSTDTQYF; CDR3 DNA: TGCAGTGCTAGAGATCGGCGGCTAGCGGGAGTAAGCACAGATACGCAGTATTTT
D gene: NA; J gene: TRBJ2-5; V gene: TRBV6-5; CDR3 length: 13; clone size: many; CDR3 protein: CASSYGGLETQYF; CDR3 DNA: TGTGCCAGCAGTTACGGGGGTTTGGAGACCCAGTACTTC
D gene: NA; J gene: TRBJ1-5; V gene: TRBV28; CDR3 length: 13; clone size: few; CDR3 protein: CASNMRGGQPQHF; CDR3 DNA: TGTGCCAGCAACATGCGGGGGGGTCAGCCCCAGCATTTT
D gene: NA; J gene: TRBJ1-2; V gene: TRBV20-1; CDR3 length: 16; clone size: NA; CDR3 protein: CSAPGGGPNSNYGYTF; CDR3 DNA: TGCAGTGCTCCGGGCGGGGGCCCGAACTCTAACTATGGCTACACCTTC
D gene: TRBD1; J gene: TRBJ2-1; V gene: TRBV12-3/TRBV12-4; CDR3 length: 14; clone size: many; CDR3 protein: CASVRTGGPNEQFF; CDR3 DNA: TGTGCCAGCGTTCGGACAGGGGGCCCCAATGAGCAGTTCTTC
D gene: NA; J gene: TRBJ2-3; V gene: TRBV7-2; CDR3 length: 12; clone size: many; CDR3 protein: CASSRDLDTQYF; CDR3 DNA: TGTGCCAGCAGTAGGGACTTAGATACGCAGTATTTT
D gene: NA; J gene: TRBJ2-6; V gene: TRBV19; CDR3 length: 14; clone size: NA; CDR3 protein: CASSFFSGANVLTF; CDR3 DNA: TGTGCCAGTAGCTTTTTCTCTGGGGCCAACGTCCTGACTTTC
D gene: TRBD2; J gene: TRBJ2-3; V gene: TRBV9; CDR3 length: 16; clone size: once; CDR3 protein: CASSREAGVSTDTQYF; CDR3 DNA: TGTGCCAGCAGCCGGGAAGCGGGAGTGAGCACAGATACGCAGTATTTT
D gene: TRBD2; J gene: TRBJ2-3; V gene: TRBV6-2/TRBV6-3; CDR3 length: 16; clone size: many; CDR3 protein: CASSYSSGGGTDTQYF; CDR3 DNA: TGTGCCAGCAGTTACTCCAGCGGGGGGGGGACAGATACGCAGTATTTT
D gene: TRBD1; J gene: TRBJ2-2; V gene: TRBV27; CDR3 length: 16; clone size: NA; CDR3 protein: CASSSPGQGRTGELFF; CDR3 DNA: TGTGCCAGCAGTTCACCCGGACAGGGGCGGACCGGGGAGCTGTTTTTT
D gene: TRBD2; J gene: TRBJ2-1; V gene: TRBV18; CDR3 length: 17; clone size: few; CDR3 protein: CASSVGLAGGAYNEQFF; CDR3 DNA: TGTGCCAGCTCAGTGGGACTAGCGGGAGGAGCCTACAATGAGCAGTTCTTC
D gene: TRBD1; J gene: TRBJ2-1; V gene: TRBV10-2; CDR3 length: 18; clone size: many; CDR3 protein: CASSERSWHRGPYNEQFF; CDR3 DNA: TGCGCCAGCAGTGAGCGAAGCTGGCACAGGGGGCCCTACAATGAGCAGTTCTTC
D gene: TRBD2; J gene: TRBJ2-7; V gene: TRBV6-1; CDR3 length: 17; clone size: NA; CDR3 protein: CASSRQPRGGSSYEQYF; CDR3 DNA: TGTGCCAGCAGCCGTCAACCGAGGGGCGGGAGCTCCTACGAGCAGTACTTC
D gene: TRBD2; J gene: TRBJ2-1; V gene: TRBV2; CDR3 length: 15; clone size: few; CDR3 protein: CASSPGLADDNEQFF; CDR3 DNA: TGTGCCAGCAGCCCGGGACTAGCGGATGACAATGAGCAGTTCTTC
D gene: TRBD1; J gene: TRBJ2-1; V gene: TRBV27; CDR3 length: 18; clone size: many; CDR3 protein: CASTTLTGGQSSYNEQFF; CDR3 DNA: TGTGCCAGCACGACTCTAACAGGGGGCCAAAGCTCCTACAATGAGCAGTTCTTC
D gene: NA; J gene: TRBJ2-2; V gene: TRBV7-8; CDR3 length: 15; clone size: many; CDR3 protein: CASSSNRVSTGELFF; CDR3 DNA: TGTGCCAGCAGCTCAAACAGGGTTTCCACCGGGGAGCTGTTTTTT
D gene: NA; J gene: TRBJ1-1; V gene: TRBV12-3/TRBV12-4; CDR3 length: 9; clone size: NA; CDR3 protein: CVDTTEAFF; CDR3 DNA: TGTGTTGATACCACTGAAGCTTTCTTT
D gene: NA; J gene: TRBJ1-4; V gene: TRBV5-1; CDR3 length: 17; clone size: many; CDR3 protein: CASSYAVDPEVGEKLFF; CDR3 DNA: TGCGCCAGCAGCTATGCCGTGGACCCCGAGGTTGGGGAAAAACTGTTTTTT
D gene: NA; J gene: TRBJ1-1; V gene: TRBV12-3/TRBV12-4; CDR3 length: 12; clone size: many; CDR3 protein: CASRPGYTEAFF; CDR3 DNA: TGTGCCAGCAGGCCGGGTTACACTGAAGCTTTCTTT
D gene: NA; J gene: TRBJ2-1; V gene: TRBV20-1; CDR3 length: 16; clone size: few; CDR3 protein: CSARDPRVSSYNEQFF; CDR3 DNA: TGCAGTGCTAGAGATCCCCGGGTGAGCTCCTACAATGAGCAGTTCTTC
D gene: NA; J gene: TRBJ2-3; V gene: TRBV3-1; CDR3 length: 13; clone size: many; CDR3 protein: CASSQGVSDTQYF; CDR3 DNA: TGTGCCAGCAGCCAAGGGGTCTCCGATACGCAGTATTTT
D gene: NA; J gene: TRBJ1-6; V gene: TRBV12-3/TRBV12-4; CDR3 length: 15; clone size: few; CDR3 protein: CASSLSRRTNSPLHF; CDR3 DNA: TGTGCCAGCAGTTTATCCAGGCGGACCAATTCACCCCTCCACTTT
D gene: NA; J gene: TRBJ2-1; V gene: TRBV20-1; CDR3 length: 16; clone size: NA; CDR3 protein: CSARSLDSRSYNEQFF; CDR3 DNA: TGCAGTGCTAGAAGCCTGGACAGCCGATCCTACAATGAGCAGTTCTTC
D gene: NA; J gene: TRBJ1-1; V gene: TRBV20-1; CDR3 length: 11; clone size: few; CDR3 protein: CSAILDTEAFF; CDR3 DNA: TGCAGTGCTATTCTGGACACTGAAGCTTTCTTT
D gene: NA; J gene: TRBJ1-5; V gene: TRBV20-1; CDR3 length: 13; clone size: many; CDR3 protein: CSAGGGINQPQHF; CDR3 DNA: TGCAGTGCTGGGGGGGGAATCAATCAGCCCCAGCATTTT
D gene: NA; J gene: TRBJ1-2; V gene: TRBV28; CDR3 length: 15; clone size: few; CDR3 protein: CASSSWGGRIGGYTF; CDR3 DNA: TGTGCCAGCAGCTCATGGGGGGGCCGCATTGGGGGCTACACCTTC
D gene: NA; J gene: TRBJ2-1; V gene: TRBV5-1; CDR3 length: 11; clone size: many; CDR3 protein: CASSKYNEQFF; CDR3 DNA: TGCGCCAGCAGCAAATACAATGAGCAGTTCTTC
D gene: NA; J gene: TRBJ2-2; V gene: TRBV25-1; CDR3 length: 17; clone size: many; CDR3 protein: CASSEYGATANTGELFF; CDR3 DNA: TGTGCCAGCAGTGAATATGGAGCGACCGCGAACACCGGGGAGCTGTTTTTT
D gene: NA; J gene: TRBJ2-5; V gene: TRBV29-1; CDR3 length: 12; clone size: NA; CDR3 protein: CSVERGSETQYF; CDR3 DNA: TGCAGCGTTGAACGGGGATCCGAGACCCAGTACTTC
D gene: NA; J gene: TRBJ2-1; V gene: TRBV5-1; CDR3 length: 12; clone size: many; CDR3 protein: CASGLGFSEQFF; CDR3 DNA: TGCGCCAGCGGGCTGGGGTTTAGTGAGCAGTTCTTC
D gene: TRBD2; J gene: TRBJ2-2; V gene: TRBV5-1; CDR3 length: 14; clone size: few; CDR3 protein: CASGLAGGPGELFF; CDR3 DNA: TGCGCCAGCGGACTAGCGGGGGGACCCGGGGAGCTGTTTTTT
D gene: NA; J gene: TRBJ2-7; V gene: TRBV6-5; CDR3 length: 15; clone size: few; CDR3 protein: CASSYSGLHPYEQYF; CDR3 DNA: TGTGCCAGCAGTTACTCGGGCCTTCACCCCTACGAGCAGTACTTC
D gene: NA; J gene: TRBJ2-3; V gene: TRBV7-6; CDR3 length: 14; clone size: few; CDR3 protein: CASSYPGGTDTQYF; CDR3 DNA: TGTGCCAGCAGCTACCCGGGGGGCACAGATACGCAGTATTTT